This T cell receptor beta chain was recovered during a study of metastatic and nonmetastatic thyroid tumors. About the study: A comparison of repertoires was made across blood and tumor or nodule tissue from malignant and benign thyroid patients. Whole-study findings and limits: According to reports, the diversity of TCR beta was significantly higher in malignant thyroid tumors than in benign nodules, and this held in both blood and tumor samples.

With regard to this clone: Antigen: not known.

No treatment had been given to any patient before thyroid surgery. Authors' methods: Between-group CDR3 differences, defined by clinicopathological status, yielded a distant-metastasis classifier for papillary thyroid cancer. TCRdb ran MiXCR on the PCR reads. In this record, the V and J calls reflect TCRdb's handling and not the investigators' own analysis. This sample has around 34,000 clones, with 16% found just once. The V end lost 0 bases, the J end lost 7 bases, and 14 bases lay between the germline ends. Looked up from germline, CDR1 is SGDLS and CDR2 is YYNGEE. The CDR3 contains 15 residues. The specimen sequenced was blood. The clonotype was recovered from a female donor with papillary thyroid cancer or a benign thyroid nodule (not recorded which). Some clones in this sample may be carry-over from other donors' samples. The rearrangement joins TRBV9 to TRBJ2-1, with D unclear. CDR3 residues: CASSVAPAPENEQFF. DNA of the CDR3: TGTGCCAGCAGCGTAGCTCCAGCCCCGGAGAATGAGCAGTTCTTC.